The 10 T cell receptor beta chains below come from one sample, sequenced in a study of T cells in Graves' hyperthyroidism and ophthalmopathy. Amplification yielded TCR beta CDR3 regions, with RNA transcripts as the source. Carried out on the TCR CDR3, a first-round RT-PCR used the HTBI primer set. TCRdb redid the calling of the multiplex PCR reads with MiXCR, one entry per CDR3 protein. Of hundreds of thousands of distinct CDR3 sequences in the sample, about 14% were seen once. The sample comprised blood. These receptors were taken from a woman in her forties or fifties with Graves' ophthalmopathy.

The chain joins TRBV28 to TRBJ2-5; D remains ambiguous. V was clipped by 9 bases and J by 0 bases, with 8 bases between them. Looked up from germline, CDR1 is MDHEN and CDR2 is SYDVKM. The CDR3 is 12 amino acids. In DNA form, the CDR3 reads TGTGCCAGGACGGAGTACCAAGAGACCCAGTACTTC. This gives the protein CARTEYQETQYF.

The genes are TRBV20-1 and TRBJ2-2; possible D gene TRBD2, 5 bases. V lost 5 bases to trimming and J lost 6 bases, with 16 bases between them. Germline assignment: CDR1 DFQATT and CDR2 SNEGSKA (reference sequence). The CDR3 has 14 amino acids. Here the CDR3 DNA reads TGCAGTGCTCCGACCGGGGAGTCCCCCGGGGAGCTGTTTTTT. Translating it yields CSAPTGESPGELFF.

The J gene is TRBJ2-4, the V gene TRBV19; 9 bases map to TRBD1. Germline-derived CDR1 and CDR2 are LNHDA and SQIVND (reference sequence). The junction had 13 bases not matched to a gene; V was cut back by 5 bases and J by 8 bases. The CDR3 sequence is 16 residues long. This CDR3 is CASSPPQQGARDIQYF. The CDR3 DNA sequence: TGTGCCAGTAGTCCCCCGCAACAGGGGGCGAGGGACATTCAGTACTTC.

This clonotype was detected ten times or more. The chain uses TRBV7-2 and TRBJ1-1, with a possible D match to TRBD1 (5 bases). Germline loops: CDR1 SGHTA, CDR2 FQGNSA. CDR3 length: 15 amino acids. The V end was cut by 1 base, the J end by 5 bases, with 14 bases between. CDR3 DNA sequence: TGTGCCAGCAGCTTAGGAGGTAGGGGTTGGACTGAAGCTTTCTTT. Its protein product is CASSLGGRGWTEAFF.

CDR3 DNA sequence: TGTGCCAGCAGCCAAGATTGGACTAAGAGCTCCTACGAGCAGTACTTC. Protein sequence: CASSQDWTKSSYEQYF. V is TRBV4-2 and J is TRBJ2-7, with D tentatively TRBD2 (6 bases). The V gene's germline CDR1 is LGHNA and CDR2 YNFKEQ. V lost 0 bases, J lost 0 bases, and 12 bases lay in between. The length of the CDR3 is 16 residues.

This clonotype appeared many times. This chain links TRBV6-1 with TRBJ2-1, with TRBD2 identical over 8 bases. The CDR3 has 17 residues. CDR1 is MNHNS and CDR2 is SASEGT in the germline V gene. Trimming removed 7 bases from V and 2 bases from J; junction bases left unmatched: 13. CDR3 coding DNA: TGTGCCAGCACCCCCCGGGGGGGCAGTGTCACCTACAATGAGCAGTTCTTC. It yields the protein CASTPRGGSVTYNEQFF.

This clonotype was observed many times. The rearrangement uses TRBV27 and TRBJ2-2; tentative D call: TRBD1 (6 bases). This CDR3 spans 18 amino acids. Germline lookup yields CDR1 MNHEY and CDR2 SMNVEV (reference sequence). Trimming shortened V by 2 bases and J by 3 bases, and 19 bases separated the two germline ends. CDR3 in amino acids: CASSLNVIWGRDTGELFF. The CDR3 coding sequence is TGTGCCAGCAGTTTAAATGTTATATGGGGGCGCGACACCGGGGAGCTGTTTTTT.

On this clonotype: This clone may be a read error of a much larger clone one base away. The J gene is TRBJ1-5, the V gene TRBV20-1, with 10 bases lining up with TRBD1. V shed 6 bases and J 1 base; nucleotides not matched to a gene: 12. The germline gives CDR1 DFQATT, CDR2 SNEGSKA (reference sequence). The CDR3 covers 17 residues. The CDR3 nucleotides read TGCAGTGCCCACCGGACAGGGGGTAAGTGGAGCAATCAGCCCCAGCATTTT. This gives the protein CSAHRTGGKWSNQPQHF.

This clonotype was seen a single time. Given a much more abundant clone one base away, this may be a read error. No conserved phenylalanine or tryptophan is present at the end of the CDR3, so a read error is the likely explanation. This CDR3 reads CASSPTDRWYTGELFS. CDR3 sequence (DNA): TGCGCCAGCAGCCCTACGGACCGTTGGTACACCGGGGAGCTGTTTTCT. The chain couples TRBV5-1 to TRBJ2-2; D gene uncertain. CDR3 length: 16 residues. V was trimmed by 4 bases and J by 3 bases, leaving 16 bases between them. Per germline, CDR1 SGHRS and CDR2 YFSETQ.

This clonotype was recorded many times. The genes are TRBV28 and TRBJ2-3; 9 bases fit TRBD2. CDR1 and CDR2 from the germline V gene are MDHEN and SYDVKM. Unmatched junction bases numbered 12, after V lost 8 bases and J lost 3 bases. The CDR3 runs 16 residues. The CDR3 nucleotides are TGTGCCAGCCGGGGGGCGGCGGGAGGGGAGACAGATACGCAGTATTTT. Its protein is CASRGAAGGETDTQYF.